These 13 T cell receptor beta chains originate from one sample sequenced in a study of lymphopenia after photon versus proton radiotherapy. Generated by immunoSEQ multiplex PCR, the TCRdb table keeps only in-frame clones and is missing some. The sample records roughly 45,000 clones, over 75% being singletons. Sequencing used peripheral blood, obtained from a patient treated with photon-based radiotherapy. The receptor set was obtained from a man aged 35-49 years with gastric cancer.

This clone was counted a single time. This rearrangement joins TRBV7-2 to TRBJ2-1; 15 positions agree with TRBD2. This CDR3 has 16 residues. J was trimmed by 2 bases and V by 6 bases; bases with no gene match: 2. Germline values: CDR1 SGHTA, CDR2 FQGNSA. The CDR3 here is CASSRTSGGAYNEQFF. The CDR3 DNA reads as TGTGCCAGCAGTCGGACTAGCGGGGGGGCCTACAATGAGCAGTTCTTC.

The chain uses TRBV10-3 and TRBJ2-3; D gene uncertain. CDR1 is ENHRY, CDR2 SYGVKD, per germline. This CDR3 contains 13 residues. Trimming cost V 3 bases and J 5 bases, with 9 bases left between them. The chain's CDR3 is CAISDSTGDTQYF. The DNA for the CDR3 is TGTGCCATCAGTGACTCGACGGGAGATACGCAGTATTTT.

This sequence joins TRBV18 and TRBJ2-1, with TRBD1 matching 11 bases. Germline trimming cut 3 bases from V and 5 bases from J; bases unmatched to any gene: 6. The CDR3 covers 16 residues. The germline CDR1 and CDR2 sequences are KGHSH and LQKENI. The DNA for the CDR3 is TGTGCCAGCTCACCTGTCGGACAGGGGGCTCACAATGAGCAGTTCTTC. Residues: CASSPVGQGAHNEQFF. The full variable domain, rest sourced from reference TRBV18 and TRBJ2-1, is NAGVMQNPRHLVRRRGQEARLRCSPMKGHSHVYWYRQLPEEGLKFMVYLQKENIIDESGMPKERFSAEFPKEGPSILRIQQVVRGDSAAYFCASSPVGQGAHNEQFFGPGTRLTVL.

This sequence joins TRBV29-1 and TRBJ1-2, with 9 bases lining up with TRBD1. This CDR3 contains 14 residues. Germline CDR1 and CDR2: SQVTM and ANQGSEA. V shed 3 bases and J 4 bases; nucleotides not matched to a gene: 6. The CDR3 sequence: CSVEEQGAGYGYTF. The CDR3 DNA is TGCAGCGTTGAGGAACAGGGGGCTGGCTATGGCTACACCTTC.

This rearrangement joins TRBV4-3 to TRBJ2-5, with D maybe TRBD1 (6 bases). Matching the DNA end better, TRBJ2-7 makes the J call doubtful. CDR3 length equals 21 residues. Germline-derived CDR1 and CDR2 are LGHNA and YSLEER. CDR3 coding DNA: TGCGCCAGCAGCCAAGGCCTGGGGGACCCTACCGGGACAACGAGCTCCTACGAGCAGTACTTC. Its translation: CASSQGLGDPTGTTSSYEQYF.

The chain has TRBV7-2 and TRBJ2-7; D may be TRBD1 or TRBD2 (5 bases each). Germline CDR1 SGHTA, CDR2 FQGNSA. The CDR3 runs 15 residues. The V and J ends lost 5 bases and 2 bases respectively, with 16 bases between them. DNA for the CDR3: TGTGCCAGCAGCCCCTCCCCGGGACCGGCCTACGAGCAGTACTTC. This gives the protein CASSPSPGPAYEQYF.

Here the CDR3 reads CASSQPWDPKNIQYF. The DNA for the CDR3 is TGCGCCAGCAGCCAGCCTTGGGATCCCAAAAACATTCAGTACTTC. V usage is TRBV4-1 and J usage is TRBJ2-4; D remains ambiguous. Germline CDR1 reads MGHRA; CDR2 reads YSYEKL. Trimming took off 3 bases at V and 2 bases at J, with 11 bases between the two ends. This CDR3 is built from 15 residues.

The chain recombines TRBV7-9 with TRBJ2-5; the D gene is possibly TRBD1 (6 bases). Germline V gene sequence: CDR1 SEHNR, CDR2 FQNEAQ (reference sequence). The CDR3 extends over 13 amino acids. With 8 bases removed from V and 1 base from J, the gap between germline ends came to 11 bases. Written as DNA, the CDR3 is TGTGCCAGCCATCGGGACACCCAAGAGACCCAGTACTTC. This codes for CASHRDTQETQYF.

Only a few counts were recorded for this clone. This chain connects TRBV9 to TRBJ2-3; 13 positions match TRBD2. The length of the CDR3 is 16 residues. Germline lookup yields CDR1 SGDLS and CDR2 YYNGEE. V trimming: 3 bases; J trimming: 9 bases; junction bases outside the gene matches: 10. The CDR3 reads CASSATPGLAGSTQYF. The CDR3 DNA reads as TGTGCCAGCAGCGCCACCCCGGGACTAGCGGGGAGCACGCAGTATTTT.

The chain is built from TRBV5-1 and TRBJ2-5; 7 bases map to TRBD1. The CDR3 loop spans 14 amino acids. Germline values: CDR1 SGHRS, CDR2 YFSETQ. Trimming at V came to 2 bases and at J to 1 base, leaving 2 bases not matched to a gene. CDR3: CASSLQGPQETQYF. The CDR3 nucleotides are TGCGCCAGCAGCTTACAGGGGCCCCAAGAGACCCAGTACTTC.

CDR3 residues: CASSIGGNTGELFF. CDR3 in DNA: TGTGCCAGTAGTATAGGCGGAAACACCGGGGAGCTGTTTTTT. This rearrangement joins TRBV19 to TRBJ2-2; D uncertain. Germline lookup yields CDR1 LNHDA and CDR2 SQIVND (reference sequence). V shed 1 base and J shed 2 bases, with 5 bases lying between them. The CDR3 is 14 residues long.

The CDR3 spells CASSLGRRSSYNEQFF. As DNA, the CDR3 is TGTGCCAGCAGCTTGGGCAGACGGAGCTCCTACAATGAGCAGTTCTTC. This chain joins TRBV5-6 and TRBJ2-1; no definite D call. Deletions cut 0 bases from V and 0 bases from J, with 10 bases between. This CDR3 has 16 amino acids. Per germline, CDR1 SGHDT and CDR2 YYEEEE.

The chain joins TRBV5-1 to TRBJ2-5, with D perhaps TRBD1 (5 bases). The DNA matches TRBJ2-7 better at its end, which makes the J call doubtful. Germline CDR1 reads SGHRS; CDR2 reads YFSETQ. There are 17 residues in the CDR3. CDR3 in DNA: TGCGCCAGCAGCTTGGCCATTAGGACACTTAAGTGGGGCGAGCAGTACTTC. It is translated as CASSLAIRTLKWGEQYF.